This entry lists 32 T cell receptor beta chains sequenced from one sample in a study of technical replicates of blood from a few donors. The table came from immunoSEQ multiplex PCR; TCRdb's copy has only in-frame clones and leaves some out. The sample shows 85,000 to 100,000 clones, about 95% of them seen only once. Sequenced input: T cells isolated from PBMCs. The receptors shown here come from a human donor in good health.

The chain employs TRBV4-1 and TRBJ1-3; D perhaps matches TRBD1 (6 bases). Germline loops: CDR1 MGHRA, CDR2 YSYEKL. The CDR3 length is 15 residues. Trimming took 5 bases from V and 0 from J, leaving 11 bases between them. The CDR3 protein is CASSFDRSSGNTIYF. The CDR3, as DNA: TGCGCCAGCAGCTTCGACAGGTCCTCTGGAAACACCATATATTTT.

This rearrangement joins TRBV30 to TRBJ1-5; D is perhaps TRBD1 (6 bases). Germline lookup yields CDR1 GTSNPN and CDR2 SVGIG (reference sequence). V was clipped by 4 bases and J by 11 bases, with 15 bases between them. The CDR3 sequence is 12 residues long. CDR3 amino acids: CAWNYVRGAQHF. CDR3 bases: TGTGCCTGGAATTACGTCAGGGGAGCCCAGCATTTT.

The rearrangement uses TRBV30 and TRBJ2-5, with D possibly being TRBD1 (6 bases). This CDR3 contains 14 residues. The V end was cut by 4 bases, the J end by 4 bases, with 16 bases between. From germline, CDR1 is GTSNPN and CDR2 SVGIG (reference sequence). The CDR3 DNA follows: TGTGCCTGGAACTCTATCGCACAGGGAGAGACCCAGTACTTC. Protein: CAWNSIAQGETQYF.

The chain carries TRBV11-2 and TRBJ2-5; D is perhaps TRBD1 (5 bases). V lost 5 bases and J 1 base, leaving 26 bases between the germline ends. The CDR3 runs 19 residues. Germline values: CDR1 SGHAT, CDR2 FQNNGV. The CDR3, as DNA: TGTGCCAGCAGCGCCGAATGGATTAGGGGATTGGAGATCCAAGAGACCCAGTACTTC. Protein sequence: CASSAEWIRGLEIQETQYF.

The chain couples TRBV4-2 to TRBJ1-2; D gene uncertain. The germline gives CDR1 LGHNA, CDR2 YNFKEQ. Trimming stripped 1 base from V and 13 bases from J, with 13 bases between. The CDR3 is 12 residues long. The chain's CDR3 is CASSQVSRGVTF. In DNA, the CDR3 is TGTGCCAGCAGCCAAGTCAGCCGCGGGGTCACCTTC.

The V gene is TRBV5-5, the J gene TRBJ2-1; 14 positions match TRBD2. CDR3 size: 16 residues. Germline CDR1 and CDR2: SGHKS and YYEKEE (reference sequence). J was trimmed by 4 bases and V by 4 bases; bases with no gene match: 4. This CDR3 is CASSPTSGRGYNEQFF. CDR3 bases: TGTGCCAGCAGCCCGACTAGCGGGAGGGGTTACAATGAGCAGTTCTTC. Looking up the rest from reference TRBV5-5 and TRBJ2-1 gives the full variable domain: DAGVTQSPTHLIKTRGQQVTLRCSPISGHKSVSWYQQVLGQGPQFIFQYYEKEERGRGNFPDRFSARQFPNYSSELNVNALLLGDSALYLCASSPTSGRGYNEQFFGPGTRLTVL.

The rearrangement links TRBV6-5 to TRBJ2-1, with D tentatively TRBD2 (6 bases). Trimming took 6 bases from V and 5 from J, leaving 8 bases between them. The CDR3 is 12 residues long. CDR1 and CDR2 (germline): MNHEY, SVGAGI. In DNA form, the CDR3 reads TGTGCCAGCAGCCCTAGCGACAATGAGCAGTTCTTC. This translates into CASSPSDNEQFF.

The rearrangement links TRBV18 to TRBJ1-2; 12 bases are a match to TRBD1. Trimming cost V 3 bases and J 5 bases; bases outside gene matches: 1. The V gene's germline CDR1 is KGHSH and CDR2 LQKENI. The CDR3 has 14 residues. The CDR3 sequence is CASSPGQGAYGYTF. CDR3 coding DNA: TGTGCCAGCTCACCGGGACAGGGGGCTTATGGCTACACCTTC.

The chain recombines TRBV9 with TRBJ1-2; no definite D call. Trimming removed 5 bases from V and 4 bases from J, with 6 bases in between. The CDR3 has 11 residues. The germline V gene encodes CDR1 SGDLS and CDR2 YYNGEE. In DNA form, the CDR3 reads TGTGCCAGCAGTCTACTCTATGGCTACACCTTC. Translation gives CASSLLYGYTF. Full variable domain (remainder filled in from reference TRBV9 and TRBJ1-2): DSGVTQTPKHLITATGQRVTLRCSPRSGDLSVYWYQQSLDQGLQFLIQYYNGEERAKGNILERFSAQQFPDLHSELNLSSLELGDSALYFCASSLLYGYTFGSGTRLTVV.

CDR3 sequence reads: CASSQPTSGRLTDTQYF. The CDR3 nucleotides are TGCGCCAGCAGCCAGCCCACAAGCGGGAGGCTCACAGATACGCAGTATTTT. The rearrangement uses TRBV4-1 and TRBJ2-3; 9 positions match TRBD2. V was clipped by 3 bases and J by 2 bases; unmatched bases: 9. The germline gives CDR1 MGHRA, CDR2 YSYEKL. This CDR3 has 17 residues.

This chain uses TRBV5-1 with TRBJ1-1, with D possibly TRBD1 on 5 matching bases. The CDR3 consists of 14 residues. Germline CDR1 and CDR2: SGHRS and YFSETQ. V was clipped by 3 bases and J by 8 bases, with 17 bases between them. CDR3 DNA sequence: TGCGCCAGCAGCTCGCTTGGGATGACAGTCGAAGCTTTCTTT. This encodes CASSSLGMTVEAFF.

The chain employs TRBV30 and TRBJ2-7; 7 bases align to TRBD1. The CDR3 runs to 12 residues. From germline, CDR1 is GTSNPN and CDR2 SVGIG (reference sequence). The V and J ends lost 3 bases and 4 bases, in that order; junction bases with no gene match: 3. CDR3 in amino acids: CAWRPQGYEQYF. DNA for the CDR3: TGTGCCTGGAGGCCACAGGGGTACGAGCAGTACTTC.

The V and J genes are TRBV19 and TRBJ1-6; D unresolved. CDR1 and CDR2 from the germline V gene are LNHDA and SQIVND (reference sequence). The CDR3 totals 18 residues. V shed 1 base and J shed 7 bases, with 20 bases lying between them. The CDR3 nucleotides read TGTGCCAGTAGTATAGGTCCGGTAGGAGTAAATGGGAATTCACCCCTCCACTTT. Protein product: CASSIGPVGVNGNSPLHF.

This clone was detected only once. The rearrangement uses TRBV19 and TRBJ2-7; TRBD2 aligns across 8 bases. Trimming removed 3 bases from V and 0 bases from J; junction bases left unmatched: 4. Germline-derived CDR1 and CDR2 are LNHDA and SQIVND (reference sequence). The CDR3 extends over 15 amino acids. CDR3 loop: CASSITSGDSYEQYF. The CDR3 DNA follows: TGTGCCAGTAGTATCACTAGCGGAGACTCCTACGAGCAGTACTTC. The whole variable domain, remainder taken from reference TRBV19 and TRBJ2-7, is DGGITQSPKYLFRKEGQNVTLSCEQNLNHDAMYWYRQDPGQGLRLIYYSQIVNDFQKGDIAEGYSVSREKKESFPLTVTSAQKNPTAFYLCASSITSGDSYEQYFGPGTRLTVT.

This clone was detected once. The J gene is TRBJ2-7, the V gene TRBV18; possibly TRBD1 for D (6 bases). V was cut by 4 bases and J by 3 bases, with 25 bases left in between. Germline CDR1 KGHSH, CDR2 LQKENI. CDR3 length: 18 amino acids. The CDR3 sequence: CASSHDRTTFSENYEQYF. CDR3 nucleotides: TGTGCCAGCTCACATGACAGGACAACTTTTTCCGAAAACTACGAGCAGTACTTC.

The CDR3 DNA is TGTGCCTGGAGTCTAGGAAACGCCCGTGAAGCTTTCTTT. Translating gives CAWSLGNAREAFF. V is TRBV30 and J is TRBJ1-1; D remains unclear. The germline V gene encodes CDR1 GTSNPN and CDR2 SVGIG (reference sequence). V was clipped by 2 bases and J by 7 bases, with 14 bases between them. The CDR3 consists of 13 residues.

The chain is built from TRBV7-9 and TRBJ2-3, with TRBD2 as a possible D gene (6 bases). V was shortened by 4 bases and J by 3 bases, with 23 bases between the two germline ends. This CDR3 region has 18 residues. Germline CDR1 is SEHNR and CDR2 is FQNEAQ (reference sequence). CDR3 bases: TGTGCCAGCAGCTCTCCTTTCTCCCCCGGCGGGGAGACAGATACGCAGTATTTT. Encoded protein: CASSSPFSPGGETDTQYF.

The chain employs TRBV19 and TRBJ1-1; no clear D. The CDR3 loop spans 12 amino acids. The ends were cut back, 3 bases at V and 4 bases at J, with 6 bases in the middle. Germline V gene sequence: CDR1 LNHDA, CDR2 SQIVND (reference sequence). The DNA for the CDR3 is TGTGCCAGTAGTATGAGTTTCACTGAAGCTTTCTTT. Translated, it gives CASSMSFTEAFF.

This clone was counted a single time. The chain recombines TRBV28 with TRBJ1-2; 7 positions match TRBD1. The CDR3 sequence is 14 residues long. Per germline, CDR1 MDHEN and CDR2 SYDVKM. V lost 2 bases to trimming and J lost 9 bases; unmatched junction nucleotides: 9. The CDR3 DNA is TGTGCCAGCAGTTTAAGACAGGGAGAATCGAGCTACACCTTC. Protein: CASSLRQGESSYTF.

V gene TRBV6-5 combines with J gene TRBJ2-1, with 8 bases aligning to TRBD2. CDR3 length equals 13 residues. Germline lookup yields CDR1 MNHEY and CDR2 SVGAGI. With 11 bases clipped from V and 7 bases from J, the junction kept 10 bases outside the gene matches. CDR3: CAASGGGRNEQFF. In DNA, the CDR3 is TGTGCCGCCTCGGGAGGGGGAAGGAATGAGCAGTTCTTC.

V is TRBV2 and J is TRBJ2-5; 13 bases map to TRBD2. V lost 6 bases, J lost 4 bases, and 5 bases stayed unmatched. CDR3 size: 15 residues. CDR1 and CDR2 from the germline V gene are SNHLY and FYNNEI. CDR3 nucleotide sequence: TGTGCCAGCAGAGAGACTAGCGGGAGGTTAGAGACCCAGTACTTC. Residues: CASRETSGRLETQYF. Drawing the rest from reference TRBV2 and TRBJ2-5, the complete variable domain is EPEVTQTPSHQVTQMGQEVILRCVPISNHLYFYWYRQILGQKVEFLVSFYNNEISEKSEIFDDQFSVERPDGSNFTLKIRSTKLEDSAMYFCASRETSGRLETQYFGPGTRLLVL.

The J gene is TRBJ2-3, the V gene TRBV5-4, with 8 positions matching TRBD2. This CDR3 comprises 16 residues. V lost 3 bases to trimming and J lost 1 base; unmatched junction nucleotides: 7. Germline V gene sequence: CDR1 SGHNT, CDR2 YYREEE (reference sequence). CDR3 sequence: CASSSTGTSGTDTQYF. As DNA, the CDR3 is TGTGCCAGCAGCTCCACCGGGACTAGTGGCACAGATACGCAGTATTTT.

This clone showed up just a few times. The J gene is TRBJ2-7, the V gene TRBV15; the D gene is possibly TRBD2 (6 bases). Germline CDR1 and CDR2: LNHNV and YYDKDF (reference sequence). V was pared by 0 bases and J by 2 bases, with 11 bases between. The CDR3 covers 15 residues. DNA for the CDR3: TGTGCCACCAGCAGAGATGGCGGGGCAGCCTACGAGCAGTACTTC. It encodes CATSRDGGAAYEQYF.

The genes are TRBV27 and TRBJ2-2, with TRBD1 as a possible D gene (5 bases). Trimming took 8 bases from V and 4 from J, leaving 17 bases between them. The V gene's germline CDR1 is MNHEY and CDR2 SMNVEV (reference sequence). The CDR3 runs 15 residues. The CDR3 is CASVGQQGGTGELFF. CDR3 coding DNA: TGTGCCAGCGTGGGGCAGCAAGGTGGCACCGGGGAGCTGTTTTTT.

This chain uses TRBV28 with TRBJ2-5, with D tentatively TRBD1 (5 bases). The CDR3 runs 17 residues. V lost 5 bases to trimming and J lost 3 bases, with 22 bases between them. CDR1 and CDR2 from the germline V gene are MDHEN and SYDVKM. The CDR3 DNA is TGTGCCAGCAGTGACTGGGGATACAGGAAAAGCGAAGAGACCCAGTACTTC. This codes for CASSDWGYRKSEETQYF.

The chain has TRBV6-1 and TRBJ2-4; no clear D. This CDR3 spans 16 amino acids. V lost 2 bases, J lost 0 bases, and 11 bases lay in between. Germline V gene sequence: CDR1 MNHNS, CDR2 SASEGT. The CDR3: CASSELSVLAKNIQYF. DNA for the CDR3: TGTGCCAGCAGTGAATTGAGTGTCTTAGCCAAAAACATTCAGTACTTC.

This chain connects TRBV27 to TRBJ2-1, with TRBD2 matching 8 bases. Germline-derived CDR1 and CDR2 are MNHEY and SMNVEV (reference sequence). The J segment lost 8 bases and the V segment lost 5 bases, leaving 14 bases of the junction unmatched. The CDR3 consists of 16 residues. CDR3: CASSKAGRGVGHEQFF. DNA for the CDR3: TGTGCCAGCAGTAAAGCCGGGCGGGGGGTAGGTCATGAGCAGTTCTTC.

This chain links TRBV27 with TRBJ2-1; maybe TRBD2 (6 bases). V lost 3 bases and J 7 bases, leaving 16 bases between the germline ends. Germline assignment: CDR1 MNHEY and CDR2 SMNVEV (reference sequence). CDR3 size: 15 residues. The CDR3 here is CASSFATGVYNEQFF. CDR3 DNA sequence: TGTGCCAGCAGTTTTGCAACGGGAGTTTATAATGAGCAGTTCTTC.

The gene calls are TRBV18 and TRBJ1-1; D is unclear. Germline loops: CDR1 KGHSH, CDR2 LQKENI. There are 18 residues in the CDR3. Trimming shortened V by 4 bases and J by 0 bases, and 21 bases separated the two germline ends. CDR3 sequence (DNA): TGTGCCAGCTCACTAGACCCGACTGGCCAGCCATTGAACACTGAAGCTTTCTTT. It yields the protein CASSLDPTGQPLNTEAFF.

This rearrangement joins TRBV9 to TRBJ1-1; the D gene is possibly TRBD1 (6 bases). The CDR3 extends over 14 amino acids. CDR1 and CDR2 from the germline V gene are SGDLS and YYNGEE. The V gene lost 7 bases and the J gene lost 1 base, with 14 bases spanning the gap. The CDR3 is CASGSGAQNTEAFF. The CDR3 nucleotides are TGTGCCAGCGGATCAGGGGCCCAGAACACTGAAGCTTTCTTT. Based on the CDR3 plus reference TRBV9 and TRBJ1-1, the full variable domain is DSGVTQTPKHLITATGQRVTLRCSPRSGDLSVYWYQQSLDQGLQFLIQYYNGEERAKGNILERFSAQQFPDLHSELNLSSLELGDSALYFCASGSGAQNTEAFFGQGTRLTVV.

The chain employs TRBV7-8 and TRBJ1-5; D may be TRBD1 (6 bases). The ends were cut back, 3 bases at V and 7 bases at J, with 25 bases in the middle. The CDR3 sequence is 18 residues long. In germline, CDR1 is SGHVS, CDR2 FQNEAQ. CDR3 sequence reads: CASSFSPAKTGFFQPQHF. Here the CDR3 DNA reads TGTGCCAGCAGCTTCAGTCCCGCAAAAACAGGGTTTTTCCAGCCCCAGCATTTT.

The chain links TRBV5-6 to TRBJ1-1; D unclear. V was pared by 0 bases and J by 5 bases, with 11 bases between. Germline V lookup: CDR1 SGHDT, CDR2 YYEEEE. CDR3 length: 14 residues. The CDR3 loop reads CASSLVAGRTEAFF. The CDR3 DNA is TGTGCCAGCAGCTTGGTTGCGGGGAGGACTGAAGCTTTCTTT.